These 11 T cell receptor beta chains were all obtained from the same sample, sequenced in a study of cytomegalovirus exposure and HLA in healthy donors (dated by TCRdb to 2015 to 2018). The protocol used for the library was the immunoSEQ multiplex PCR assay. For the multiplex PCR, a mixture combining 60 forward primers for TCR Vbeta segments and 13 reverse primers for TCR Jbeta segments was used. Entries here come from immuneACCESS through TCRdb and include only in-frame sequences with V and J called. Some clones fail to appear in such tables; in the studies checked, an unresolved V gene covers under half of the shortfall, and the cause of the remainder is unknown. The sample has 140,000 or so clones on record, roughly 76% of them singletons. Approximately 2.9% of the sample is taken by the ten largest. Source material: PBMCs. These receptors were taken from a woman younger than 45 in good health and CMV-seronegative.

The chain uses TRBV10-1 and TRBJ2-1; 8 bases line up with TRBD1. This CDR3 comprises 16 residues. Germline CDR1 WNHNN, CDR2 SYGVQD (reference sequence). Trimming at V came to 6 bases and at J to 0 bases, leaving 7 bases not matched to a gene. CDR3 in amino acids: CASSDRTGSSYNEQFF. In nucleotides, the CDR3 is TGCGCCAGCAGCGATAGGACAGGGAGCTCCTACAATGAGCAGTTCTTC.

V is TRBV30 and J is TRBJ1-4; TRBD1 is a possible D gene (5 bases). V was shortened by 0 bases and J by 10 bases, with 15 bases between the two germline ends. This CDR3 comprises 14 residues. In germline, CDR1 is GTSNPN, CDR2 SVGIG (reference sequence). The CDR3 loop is CAWSVIQGGVKLFF. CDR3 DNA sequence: TGTGCCTGGAGTGTAATCCAGGGCGGAGTAAAACTGTTTTTT.

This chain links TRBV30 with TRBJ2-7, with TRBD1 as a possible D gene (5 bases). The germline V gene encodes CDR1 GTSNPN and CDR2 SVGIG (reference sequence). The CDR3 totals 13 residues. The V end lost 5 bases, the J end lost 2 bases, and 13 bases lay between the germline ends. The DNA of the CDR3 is TGTGCCTGGGGAAAGACAGTTCCCTACGAGCAGTACTTC. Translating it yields CAWGKTVPYEQYF.

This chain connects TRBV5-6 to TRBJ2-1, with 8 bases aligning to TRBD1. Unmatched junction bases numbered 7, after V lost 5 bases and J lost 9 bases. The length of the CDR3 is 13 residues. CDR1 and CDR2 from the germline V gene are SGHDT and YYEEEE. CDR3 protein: CASSFGQGGEQFF. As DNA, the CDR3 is TGTGCCAGCAGTTTTGGACAGGGTGGTGAGCAGTTCTTC.

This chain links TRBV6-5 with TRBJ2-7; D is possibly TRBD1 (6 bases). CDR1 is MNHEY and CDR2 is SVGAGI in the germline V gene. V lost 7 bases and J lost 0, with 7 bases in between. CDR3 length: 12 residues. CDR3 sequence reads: CASTDSSYEQYF. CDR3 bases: TGTGCCAGCACGGACAGCTCCTACGAGCAGTACTTC.

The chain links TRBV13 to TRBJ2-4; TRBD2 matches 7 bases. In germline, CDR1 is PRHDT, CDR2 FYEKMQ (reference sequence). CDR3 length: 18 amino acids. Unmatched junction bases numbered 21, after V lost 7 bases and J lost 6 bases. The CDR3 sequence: CASKEFGYSGEWGNIQYF. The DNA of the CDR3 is TGTGCCAGCAAAGAGTTCGGATACAGCGGGGAGTGGGGAAACATTCAGTACTTC. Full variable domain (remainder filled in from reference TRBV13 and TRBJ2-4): AAGVIQSPRHLIKEKRETATLKCYPIPRHDTVYWYQQGPGQDPQFLISFYEKMQSDKGSIPDRFSAQQFSDYHSELNMSSLELGDSALYFCASKEFGYSGEWGNIQYFGAGTRLSVL.

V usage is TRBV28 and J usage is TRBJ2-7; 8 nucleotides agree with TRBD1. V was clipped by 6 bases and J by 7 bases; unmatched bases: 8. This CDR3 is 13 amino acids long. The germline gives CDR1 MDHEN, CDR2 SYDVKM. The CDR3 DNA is TGTGCCAGCAGGTTGGACAGGGTGGGAGAGCAGTACTTC. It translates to CASRLDRVGEQYF.

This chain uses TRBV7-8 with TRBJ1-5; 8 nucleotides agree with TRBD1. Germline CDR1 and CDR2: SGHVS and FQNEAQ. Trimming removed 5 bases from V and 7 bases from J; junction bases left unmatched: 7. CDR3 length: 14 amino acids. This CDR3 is CASSAGGGLQPQHF. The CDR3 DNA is TGTGCCAGCAGCGCAGGGGGCGGCTTACAGCCCCAGCATTTT.

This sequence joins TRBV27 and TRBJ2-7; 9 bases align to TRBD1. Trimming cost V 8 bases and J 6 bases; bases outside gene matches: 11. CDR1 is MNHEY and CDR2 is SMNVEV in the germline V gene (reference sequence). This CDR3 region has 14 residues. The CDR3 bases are TGTGCCAGCTACACCGGGACAGGGTTTTCCGAGCAGTACTTC. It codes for CASYTGTGFSEQYF.

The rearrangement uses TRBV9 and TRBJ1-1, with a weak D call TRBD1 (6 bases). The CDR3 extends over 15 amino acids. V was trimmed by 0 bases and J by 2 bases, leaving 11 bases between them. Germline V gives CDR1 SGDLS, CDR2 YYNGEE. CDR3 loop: CASSVGGGYNTEAFF. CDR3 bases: TGTGCCAGCAGCGTAGGAGGGGGTTACAACACTGAAGCTTTCTTT.

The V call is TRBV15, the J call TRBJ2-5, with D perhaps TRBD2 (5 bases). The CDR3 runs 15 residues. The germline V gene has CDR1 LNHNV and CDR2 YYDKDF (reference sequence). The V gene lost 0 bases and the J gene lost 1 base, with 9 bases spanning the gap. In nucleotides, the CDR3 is TGTGCCACCAGCAGAGATTTGAGCGGCCAAGAGACCCAGTACTTC. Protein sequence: CATSRDLSGQETQYF.